The next 12 T cell receptor beta chains were all read from a single sample in a study of blood T cell repertoires in COVID-19. Using immunoSEQ multiplex PCR, the repertoire was profiled, and TCRdb retains in-frame clones only, with some absent. The sample has 140,000 to 150,000 clones; 80% to 90% are singletons. Sequenced input: PBMCs or T cells enriched from blood (not recorded which). The source of these receptors is a man in his sixties who had recovered from COVID-19.

The chain links TRBV3-1 (or the pseudogene TRBV3-2) to TRBJ1-2; D is uncertain. Germline V gives CDR1 LGHDT, CDR2 YNNKEL (reference sequence). CDR3 size: 14 residues. Trimming shortened V by 5 bases and J by 0 bases, and 10 bases separated the two germline ends. The CDR3 nucleotides are TGTGCCAGCAGCTTGTTACGGGCTAACTATGGCTACACCTTC. It encodes CASSLLRANYGYTF.

In nucleotides, the CDR3 is TGTGCCAGCAGTCCCCGGTTAGCGGGAGGGCAGAATACGCAGTATTTT. Amino acids: CASSPRLAGGQNTQYF. V is TRBV27 and J is TRBJ2-3, with 11 bases fitting TRBD2. Germline CDR1 reads MNHEY; CDR2 reads SMNVEV (reference sequence). The CDR3 extends over 16 amino acids. J was trimmed by 7 bases and V by 5 bases; bases with no gene match: 11.

The chain employs TRBV6-4 and TRBJ2-1; no clear D. Germline V CDR1 and CDR2: MRHNA, SNTAGT. The length of the CDR3 is 12 residues. The V end lost 0 bases, the J end lost 11 bases, and 8 bases lay between the germline ends. The CDR3 sequence is CASSDSTKKQFF. The CDR3 DNA reads as TGTGCCAGCAGTGACTCGACAAAAAAGCAGTTCTTC.

V usage is TRBV5-1 and J usage is TRBJ2-6; D is unclear. This CDR3 contains 16 residues. Trimming removed 0 bases from V and 0 bases from J, with 7 bases in between. The germline V gene has CDR1 SGHRS and CDR2 YFSETQ. CDR3 sequence: CASSLALSSGANVLTF. The CDR3 DNA reads TGCGCCAGCAGCTTGGCCTTGAGCTCTGGGGCCAACGTCCTGACTTTC.

The J gene is TRBJ2-7, the V gene TRBV5-1; 10 positions agree with TRBD1. V shed 2 bases, J shed 3 bases, and the junction held 2 bases outside the gene matches. The germline gives CDR1 SGHRS, CDR2 YFSETQ. This CDR3 is 14 amino acids long. The CDR3, as DNA: TGCGCCAGCAGCTTCGGGACAGGGGTCTACGAGCAGTACTTC. Amino acid sequence: CASSFGTGVYEQYF.

This chain connects TRBV2 to TRBJ1-6, with 8 bases aligning to TRBD1. J lost 9 bases, V lost 5 bases, and 9 bases had no gene match. The germline gives CDR1 SNHLY, CDR2 FYNNEI. CDR3 size: 15 residues. CDR3: CASSTRTGRFSPLHF. DNA for the CDR3: TGTGCCAGCAGTACCCGGACAGGGCGGTTTTCACCCCTCCACTTT. Combining the CDR3 with reference TRBV2 and TRBJ1-6 gives the whole variable domain EPEVTQTPSHQVTQMGQEVILRCVPISNHLYFYWYRQILGQKVEFLVSFYNNEISEKSEIFDDQFSVERPDGSNFTLKIRSTKLEDSAMYFCASSTRTGRFSPLHFGNGTRLTVT.

The chain recombines TRBV7-9 with TRBJ2-2; possibly TRBD2 for D (6 bases). This CDR3 is 16 amino acids long. The ends were cut back, 6 bases at V and 1 base at J, with 15 bases in the middle. Germline CDR1 reads SEHNR; CDR2 reads FQNEAQ (reference sequence). For the CDR3, the DNA is TGTGCCAGCAGTACACGGGGGACGGGGAACACCGGGGAGCTGTTTTTT. Its protein product is CASSTRGTGNTGELFF.

The chain uses TRBV27 and TRBJ1-1, with D perhaps TRBD1 (6 bases). Trimming pared 3 bases from V and 4 bases from J, leaving 12 bases between. Germline CDR1 and CDR2: MNHEY and SMNVEV (reference sequence). This CDR3 contains 14 residues. The CDR3 region has the DNA TGTGCCAGCAGTTTTACAGGGTCGGGCACTGAAGCTTTCTTT. Translated: CASSFTGSGTEAFF.

V is TRBV28 and J is TRBJ2-1; TRBD1 aligns across 10 bases. Trimming cost V 8 bases and J 14 bases; bases outside gene matches: 3. The CDR3 loop spans 10 amino acids. Looked up from germline, CDR1 is MDHEN and CDR2 is SYDVKM. The CDR3 region is CASGQGGEFF. CDR3 in DNA: TGTGCCAGCGGACAGGGGGGGGAGTTCTTC.

The chain links TRBV18 to TRBJ1-2, with D maybe TRBD1 (5 bases). The CDR3 totals 13 residues. Germline V gene data show CDR1 as KGHSH and CDR2 as LQKENI. Trimming removed 3 bases from V and 6 bases from J, with 11 bases in between. The CDR3 loop reads CASSPNGGDGYTF. The CDR3 DNA is TGTGCCAGCTCACCTAACGGGGGAGATGGCTACACCTTC.

The chain couples TRBV14 to TRBJ2-6; D gene uncertain. The V end lost 4 bases, the J end lost 2 bases, and 6 bases lay between the germline ends. This CDR3 region has 14 residues. Germline-derived CDR1 and CDR2 are SGHDN and FVKESK. CDR3 protein: CASSRIPGANVLTF. DNA for the CDR3: TGTGCCAGCAGCCGTATCCCTGGGGCCAACGTCCTGACTTTC.

The chain joins TRBV19 to TRBJ2-3, with D possibly being TRBD1 (6 bases). In germline, CDR1 is LNHDA, CDR2 SQIVND (reference sequence). The CDR3 has 15 residues. The V gene lost 4 bases and the J gene lost 1 base, with 12 bases spanning the gap. CDR3: CASSTPGVGTDTQYF. CDR3 in DNA: TGTGCCAGTAGTACCCCAGGGGTTGGCACAGATACGCAGTATTTT.